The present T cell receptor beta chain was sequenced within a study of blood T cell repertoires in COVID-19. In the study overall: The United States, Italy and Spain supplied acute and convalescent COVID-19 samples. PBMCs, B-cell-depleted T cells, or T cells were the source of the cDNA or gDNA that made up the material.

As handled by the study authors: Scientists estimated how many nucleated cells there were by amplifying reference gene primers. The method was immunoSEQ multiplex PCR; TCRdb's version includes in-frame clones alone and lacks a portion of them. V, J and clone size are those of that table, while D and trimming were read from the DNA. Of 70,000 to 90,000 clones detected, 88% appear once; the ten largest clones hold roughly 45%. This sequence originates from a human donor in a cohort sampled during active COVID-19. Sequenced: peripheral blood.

As DNA, the CDR3 is TGTGCCAGCAGTGACTCGGCGGGAGGATTAGATACGCAGTATTTT. It yields the protein CASSDSAGGLDTQYF. This sequence joins TRBV6-4 and TRBJ2-3; 8 bases fit TRBD2. The CDR3 totals 15 residues. The V and J ends lost 0 bases and 5 bases, in that order; junction bases with no gene match: 4. CDR1 and CDR2 (germline): MRHNA, SNTAGT.